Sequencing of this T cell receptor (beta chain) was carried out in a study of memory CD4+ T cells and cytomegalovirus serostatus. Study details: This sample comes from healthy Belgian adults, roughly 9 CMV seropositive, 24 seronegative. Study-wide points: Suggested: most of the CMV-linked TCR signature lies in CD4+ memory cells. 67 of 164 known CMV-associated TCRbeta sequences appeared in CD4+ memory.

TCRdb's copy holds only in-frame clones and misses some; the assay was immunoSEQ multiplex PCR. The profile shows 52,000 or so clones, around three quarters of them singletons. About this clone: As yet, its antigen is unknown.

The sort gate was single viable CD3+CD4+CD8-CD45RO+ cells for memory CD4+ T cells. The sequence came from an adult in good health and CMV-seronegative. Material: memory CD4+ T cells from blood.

The CDR3, as DNA: TGTGCCAGCAGCTTAAATCGGGACAGGGGGCGTACCGGGGAGCTGTTTTTT. This codes for CASSLNRDRGRTGELFF. The J gene is TRBJ2-2, the V gene TRBV11-2, with 12 bases matching TRBD1. Germline assignment: CDR1 SGHAT and CDR2 FQNNGV. J was trimmed by 5 bases and V by 2 bases; bases with no gene match: 6. The CDR3 contains 17 residues.